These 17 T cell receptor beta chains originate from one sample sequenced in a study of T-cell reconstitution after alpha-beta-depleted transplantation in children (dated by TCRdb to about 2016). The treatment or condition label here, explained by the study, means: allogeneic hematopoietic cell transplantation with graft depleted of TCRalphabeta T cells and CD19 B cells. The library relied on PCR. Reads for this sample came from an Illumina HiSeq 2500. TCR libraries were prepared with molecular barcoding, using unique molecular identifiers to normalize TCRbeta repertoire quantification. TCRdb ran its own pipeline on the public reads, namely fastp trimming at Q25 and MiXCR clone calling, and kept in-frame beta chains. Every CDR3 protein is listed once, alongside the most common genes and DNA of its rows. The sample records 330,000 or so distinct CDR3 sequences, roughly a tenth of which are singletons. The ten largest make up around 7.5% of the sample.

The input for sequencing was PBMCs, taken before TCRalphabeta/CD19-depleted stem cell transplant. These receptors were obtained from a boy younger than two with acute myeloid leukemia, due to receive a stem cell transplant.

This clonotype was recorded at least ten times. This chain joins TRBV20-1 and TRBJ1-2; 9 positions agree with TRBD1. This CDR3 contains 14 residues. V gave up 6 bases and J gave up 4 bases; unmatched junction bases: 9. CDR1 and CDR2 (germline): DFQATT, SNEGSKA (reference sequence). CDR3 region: CSAQGQGSSYGYTF. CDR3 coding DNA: TGCAGTGCCCAGGGACAGGGAAGCTCCTATGGCTACACCTTC.

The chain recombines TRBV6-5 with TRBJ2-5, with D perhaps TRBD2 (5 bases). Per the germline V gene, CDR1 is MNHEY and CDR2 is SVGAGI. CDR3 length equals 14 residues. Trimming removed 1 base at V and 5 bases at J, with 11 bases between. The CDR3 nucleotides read TGTGCCAGCAGTTACTTCGGGGAGTGGGAGACCCAGTACTTC. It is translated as CASSYFGEWETQYF.

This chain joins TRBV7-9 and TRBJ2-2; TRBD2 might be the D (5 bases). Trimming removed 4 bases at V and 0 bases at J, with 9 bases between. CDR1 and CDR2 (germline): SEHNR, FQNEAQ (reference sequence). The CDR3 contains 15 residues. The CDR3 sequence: CASSSREANTGELFF. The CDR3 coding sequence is TGTGCCAGCAGCTCCCGGGAAGCGAACACCGGGGAGCTGTTTTTT.

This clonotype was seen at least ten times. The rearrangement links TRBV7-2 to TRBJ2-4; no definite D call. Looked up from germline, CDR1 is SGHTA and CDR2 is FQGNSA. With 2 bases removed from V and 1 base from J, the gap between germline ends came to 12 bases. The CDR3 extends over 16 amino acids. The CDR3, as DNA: TGTGCCAGCAGCTTATACTCCAACCAGGCCAAAAACATTCAGTACTTC. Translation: CASSLYSNQAKNIQYF.

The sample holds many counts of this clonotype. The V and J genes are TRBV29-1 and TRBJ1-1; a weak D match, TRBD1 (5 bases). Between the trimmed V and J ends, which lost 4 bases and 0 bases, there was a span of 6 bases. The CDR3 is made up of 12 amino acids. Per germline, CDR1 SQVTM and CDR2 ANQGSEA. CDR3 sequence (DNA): TGCAGCGTTGGCAGGGTGAACACTGAAGCTTTCTTT. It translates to CSVGRVNTEAFF.

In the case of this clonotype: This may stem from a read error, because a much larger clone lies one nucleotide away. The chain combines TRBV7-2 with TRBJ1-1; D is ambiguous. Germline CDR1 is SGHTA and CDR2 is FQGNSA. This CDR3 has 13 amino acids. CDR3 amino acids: CASSLSRETDAFF. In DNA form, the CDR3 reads TGTGCCAGCAGCTTAAGCCGAGAGACTGACGCTTTCTTT. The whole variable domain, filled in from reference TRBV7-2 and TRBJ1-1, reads GAGVSQSPSNKVTEKGKDVELRCDPISGHTALYWYRQSLGQGLEFLIYFQGNSAPDKSGLPSDRFSAERTGGSVSTLTIQRTQQEDSAVYLCASSLSRETDAFFGQGTRLTVV.

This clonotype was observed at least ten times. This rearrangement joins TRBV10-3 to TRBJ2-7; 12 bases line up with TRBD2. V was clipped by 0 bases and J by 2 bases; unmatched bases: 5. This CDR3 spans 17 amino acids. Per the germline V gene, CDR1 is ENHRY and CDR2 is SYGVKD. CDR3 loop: CAISESITSGGTYEQYF. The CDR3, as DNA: TGTGCCATCAGTGAGTCAATTACTAGCGGGGGGACCTACGAGCAGTACTTC.

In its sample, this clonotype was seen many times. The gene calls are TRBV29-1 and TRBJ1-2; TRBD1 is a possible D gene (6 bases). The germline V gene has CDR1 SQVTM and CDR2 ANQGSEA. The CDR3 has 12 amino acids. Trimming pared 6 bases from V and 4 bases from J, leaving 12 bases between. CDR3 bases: TGCAGCGTGACGGACAGACTCTATGGCTACACCTTC. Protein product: CSVTDRLYGYTF.

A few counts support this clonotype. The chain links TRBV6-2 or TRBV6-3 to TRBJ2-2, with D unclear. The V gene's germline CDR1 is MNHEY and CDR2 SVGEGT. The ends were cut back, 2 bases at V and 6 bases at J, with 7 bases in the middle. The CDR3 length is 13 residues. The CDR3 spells CASSYLTSGELFF. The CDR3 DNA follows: TGTGCCAGCAGTTACCTTACCTCCGGGGAGCTGTTTTTT.

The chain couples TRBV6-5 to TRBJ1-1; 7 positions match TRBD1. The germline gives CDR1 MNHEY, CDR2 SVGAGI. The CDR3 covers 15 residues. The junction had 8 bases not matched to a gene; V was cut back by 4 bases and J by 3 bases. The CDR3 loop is CASSSTTGRYTEAFF. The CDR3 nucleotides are TGTGCCAGCAGTTCCACGACAGGGAGGTACACTGAAGCTTTCTTT.

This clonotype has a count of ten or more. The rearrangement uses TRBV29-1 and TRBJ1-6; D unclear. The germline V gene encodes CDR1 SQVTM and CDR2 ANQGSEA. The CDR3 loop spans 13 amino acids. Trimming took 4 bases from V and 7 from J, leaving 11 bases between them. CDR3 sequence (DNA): TGCAGCGTTGCGGCAGGCCCAAATTCACCCCTCCACTTT. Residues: CSVAAGPNSPLHF.

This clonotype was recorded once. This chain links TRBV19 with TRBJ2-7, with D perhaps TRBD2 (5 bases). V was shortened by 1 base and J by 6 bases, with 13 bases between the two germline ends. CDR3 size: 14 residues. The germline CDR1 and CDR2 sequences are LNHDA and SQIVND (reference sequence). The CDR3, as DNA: TGTGCCAGTAGTATAGGAGAGGGCCCGGTCGAGCAGTACTTC. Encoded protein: CASSIGEGPVEQYF.

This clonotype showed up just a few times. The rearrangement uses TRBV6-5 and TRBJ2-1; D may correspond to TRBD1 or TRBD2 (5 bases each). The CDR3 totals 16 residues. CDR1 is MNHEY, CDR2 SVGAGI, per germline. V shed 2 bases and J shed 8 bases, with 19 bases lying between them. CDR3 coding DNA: TGTGCCAGCAGTTACGACGGGGCCGCCCTTTATGATGAGCAGTTCTTC. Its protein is CASSYDGAALYDEQFF.

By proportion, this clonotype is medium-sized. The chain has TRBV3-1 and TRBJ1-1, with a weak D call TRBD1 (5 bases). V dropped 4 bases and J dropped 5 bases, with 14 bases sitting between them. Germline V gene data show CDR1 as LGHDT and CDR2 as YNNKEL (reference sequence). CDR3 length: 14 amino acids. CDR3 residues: CASSLGTARTEAFF. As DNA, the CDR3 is TGTGCCAGCAGCCTCGGGACGGCGAGAACTGAAGCTTTCTTT.

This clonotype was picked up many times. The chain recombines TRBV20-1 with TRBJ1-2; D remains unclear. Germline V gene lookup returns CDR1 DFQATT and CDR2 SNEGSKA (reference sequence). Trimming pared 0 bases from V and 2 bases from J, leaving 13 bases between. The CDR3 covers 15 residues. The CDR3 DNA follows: TGCAGTGCTAGAGACGCCCGCAGACCCAACTATGGCTACACCTTC. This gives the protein CSARDARRPNYGYTF.

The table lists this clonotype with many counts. The CDR3: CASSFGGNGYGYTF. As DNA, the CDR3 is TGTGCCAGCAGTTTCGGTGGGAACGGCTATGGCTACACCTTC. This sequence joins TRBV28 and TRBJ1-2, with unresolved D. The CDR3 contains 14 residues. Germline V gene lookup returns CDR1 MDHEN and CDR2 SYDVKM. V dropped 3 bases and J dropped 4 bases, with 12 bases sitting between them.

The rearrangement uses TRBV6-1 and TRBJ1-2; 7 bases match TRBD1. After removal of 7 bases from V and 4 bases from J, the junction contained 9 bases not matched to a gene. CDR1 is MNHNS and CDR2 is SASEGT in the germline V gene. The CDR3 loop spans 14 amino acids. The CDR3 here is CASTESGQAYGYTF. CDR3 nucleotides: TGTGCCAGCACCGAGTCAGGACAGGCCTATGGCTACACCTTC.